This TCR beta chain was sequenced in a study of response to subunit inactivated influenza vaccine. Study findings and constraints: Authors proposed each seasonal influenza vaccination draws in few new T cells.

This clonotype was observed at least ten times. Its antigen is undetermined. This CDR3 comprises 13 residues. V shed 3 bases and J shed 3 bases, with 8 bases lying between them. MiXCR, applied by TCRdb to the RT-PCR reads, yields one record per CDR3 protein. Of 160,000 or so distinct CDR3 sequences in the sample, roughly 10% were seen once. The starting material was non-naive T cells sorted from PBMCs, obtained more than 35 days after vaccination. V usage is TRBV12-3 or TRBV12-4 and J usage is TRBJ1-2, with a tentative D call TRBD1 (5 bases). The TCR sequence derives from a man in his fifties who received an inactivated influenza vaccine. CDR3 nucleotide sequence: TGTGCCAGCAGTTTTGACAGTTACTATGGCTACACCTTC. Amino acids: CASSFDSYYGYTF.